This TCR beta chain was observed in a study of T cell changes during pregnancy in multiple sclerosis. Clones were read by immunoSEQ multiplex PCR, and TCRdb kept only the in-frame ones, dropping some. The sample holds about 68,000 clones, about nine tenths seen once. The V end was cut by 8 bases, the J end by 7 bases, with 15 bases between. CDR1 and CDR2 (germline): SGHDN, FVKESK. The CDR3 consists of 13 residues. The input for sequencing was peripheral blood, taken in the third trimester of pregnancy. The chain links TRBV14 to TRBJ2-1, with D perhaps matching TRBD2 (6 bases). The sequence came from a female donor with multiple sclerosis, enrolled in a pregnancy study. CDR3 sequence: CASGRDFLNEQFF. In DNA form, the CDR3 reads TGTGCCAGCGGACGGGACTTTCTGAATGAGCAGTTCTTC.